The sequence of this TCR beta chain was determined in a study of cytomegalovirus exposure and HLA in healthy donors. General study findings and limits: With later analysis, a missense DCLRE1C variant became linked to TCR beta V- and J-gene trimming. It was about 150 TCR beta chains that were listed as cytomegalovirus-associated. Because they were indistinguishable, some V segments, including TRBV6-2 and TRBV6-3, were excluded.

It was with 60 Vbeta and 13 Jbeta primers that the PCR ran. Repertoires were generated with immunoSEQ multiplex PCR, while TCRdb's copy carries only in-frame clones and drops some. The sample has over 150,000 clones; about 75% are singletons. The J segment lost 6 bases and the V segment lost 3 bases, leaving 16 bases of the junction unmatched. This CDR3 has 19 residues. Germline V CDR1 and CDR2: SGHRS, YFSETQ. In its sample, this clone was seen a few times. Its specificity is unknown. The TCR sequence derives from a man aged 18 to 30 in good health and CMV-seronegative. The V gene is TRBV5-1, the J gene TRBJ2-1; 12 nucleotides agree with TRBD1. The material sequenced was PBMCs. The CDR3 bases are TGCGCCAGCAGCTCCCCCAAATCCGGGACAGGGGGCAACCCCAATGAGCAGTTCTTC. Translated, it gives CASSSPKSGTGGNPNEQFF.